This T cell receptor (beta chain) was identified during a study of blood T cell repertoires in COVID-19. Whole-study context: Acute and convalescent COVID-19 samples came from the United States, Italy and Spain. T cells, B-cell-depleted T cells, or PBMCs provided the cDNA or gDNA that served as material.

The CDR3 is 16 amino acids. Germline V gives CDR1 GTSNPN, CDR2 SVGIG (reference sequence). V shed 3 bases and J shed 4 bases, with 20 bases lying between them. In the source study's methods: Using reference gene primer amplification, nucleated cell counts were estimated. Profiled with immunoSEQ multiplex PCR; TCRdb holds only in-frame clones, not every one. V and J calls and clone size follow that table, whereas D and trimming were derived from the DNA. Here the sample spans roughly 64,000 clones, 80% to 90% being singletons. The chain joins TRBV30 to TRBJ2-3; the D is unclear. The clonotype comes from a man in his forties with acute or convalescent COVID-19. Sequencing was performed on peripheral blood. In DNA form, the CDR3 reads TGTGCCTGGAGCCTAGGTCAATTAGAGACTTCAGATACGCAGTATTTT. This gives the protein CAWSLGQLETSDTQYF.